The following is a T cell receptor beta chain sequence with its context. This clonotype was detected many times. The target of this receptor is not known. Base qualities are missing; no much larger clone stands one base away. This entry is derived from a study of regulatory T cells in long-lasting Graves disease (dated by TCRdb to about 2021). At the level of the whole study: Antithyroid drugs had been taken for less than 3 months by newly diagnosed Graves' disease patients. Peripheral blood TCR sequencing and RNA sequencing compared persistent Graves' disease patients with newly diagnosed Graves' disease patients. The study was conducted in China and was registered as a clinical trial. A total of around 35 samples were covered by TCR sequencing, comprising about 13 persistent and 20 newly diagnosed Graves' disease patients. On the study overall, not on this receptor specifically: Preferential use of TRBV28, TRBJ1-2 and TRBJ2-5 was observed in persistent disease, whereas TRBV20-1 and TRBJ2-1 were favored in newly diagnosed disease. The authors acknowledged the small sample size as a limitation that may reduce accuracy. Only peripheral blood was studied, because thyroid tissue, the primary lesion, was inaccessible. Persistent patients shared more public clonotypes among themselves (around 3,000) than newly diagnosed patients did (over 950). Compared with newly diagnosed patients, patients with persistent Graves' disease had lower TCR Shannon entropy and fewer highly expanded clones, which suggests clonal expansion. Only the TCR beta chain was sequenced and analyzed.

The library was generated by multiplex PCR. Sequencing was carried out with an Illumina HiSeq 4000. TCR beta libraries were built with iRepertoire HTBI primers and Arm-PCR amplification of CDR3 regions. PCR products were gel purified before sequencing. Processing in the source paper ran as follows. A total of 62 TRBV and approximately 15 TRBJ segments were identified across samples and were used for gene usage analysis of CDR3 amino acid clonotypes. COPE and FqMerger were used to merge filtered high-quality paired reads into contigs. Contigs were aligned with BLAST to IMGT TRBV, TRBD and TRBJ reference genes, and CDR3 was defined per IMGT. Highly expanded clones were defined as clonotypes with a frequency above 0.1%. Shannon entropy was used to measure repertoire diversity, and the Gini coefficient was used to measure V-J evenness. A clonotype found in more than one individual was treated as public. TCRdb trimmed the raw reads at Q25, called clones with MiXCR and kept productive beta chains. Merged by CDR3 protein, the rows form single entries marked with the most common genes and DNA. The V and J calls and clone size are TCRdb's, not the authors'. The sample table records 620,000 or so distinct CDR3 sequences; 16% of these occur just once. About 18% of the sample rests with the top ten.

In light of the paper, this sample's time point label describes: newly diagnosed GD, antithyroid drugs for less than 3 months. For both TCR sequencing and RNA sequencing, RNA was extracted from PBMCs using TRIzol. The diagnosis of Graves' disease was made according to American Thyroid Association guidelines. Patients were recruited from an endocrinology department in Xi'an, China. Each patient gave 8.5 to 9.5 milliliters of peripheral blood, collected in an EDTA anticoagulant tube. Ficoll Paque Plus density gradient separation was used to isolate PBMCs, and no further T cell sorting was done. An Agilent 2100 Bioanalyzer and agarose gel were used to check RNA quality, and a NanoDrop 2000 was used to measure RNA concentration. V drops 5 bases and J drops 0 bases, leaving 8 bases in between. Per the germline V gene, SGHAT is the CDR1 and FQNNGV is the CDR2. The CDR3 numbers 14 residues from cysteine through phenylalanine. The CDR3 DNA has 42 bases and is translated from base 1.

These same records also appear under a second study, on T cells in Graves' hyperthyroidism and ophthalmopathy. The second paper further reports: Stable Graves' hyperthyroidism was defined as no progression to ophthalmopathy during 18 months of follow-up. Hyperthyroidism patients were aged 18 to 65 years and newly diagnosed, with disease duration of less than 2 months. Any patient with an uncontrolled infection, another autoimmune disease, pregnancy or lactation was excluded. Diagnoses were established on the basis of clinical symptoms, serum thyroxine and TRAb, thyroid ultrasound, and orbital computed tomography. The TCR CDR3 was subjected to a first round of RT-PCR using the HTBI primer set and the Qiagen OneStep RT-PCR kit. Blood samples also contained most of the expanded thyroid clonotypes (frequency above 0.001), which suggests that blood repertoires may reflect thyroid immune responses. In cross-validation, a model built on a 13 V-J signature told ophthalmopathy apart from stable hyperthyroidism with under 90% sensitivity and roughly 83% specificity, and in testing the same model reached 80%/75%. In validation, the model predicted progression to ophthalmopathy with 55% to 71% sensitivity and approximately 74% specificity, a median of 6.5 months before onset. To identify distinguishing TCR V-J signatures, a discovery cohort of 95 to 100 patients was used, comprising some 45 with Graves' ophthalmopathy and around 60 with stable Graves' hyperthyroidism. Prospective prediction of ophthalmopathy was tested in an independent validation cohort of about 19 hyperthyroidism patients and 17 patients who later progressed to ophthalmopathy. The 75 to 100 discovery patients were randomly split 7:3 into training and test sets. In more than five Graves' hyperthyroidism patients, the study also compared T-cell repertoires from thyroid tissue with T-cell repertoires from blood. Following sampling, methimazole starting at 30 mg daily was given to hyperthyroidism patients, and high-dose intravenous methylprednisolone was given to ophthalmopathy patients. Libraries were constructed in a second round of multiplex PCR, after which size selection and purification were carried out. Libraries were sequenced paired-end with 100 bp reads on an Illumina HiSeq2000. SOAPnuke was used to process the raw data, with reads discarded if the reads contained adapters or uncalled bases, had a mean Phred below 15, or lacked an exact constant-primer or identifier match. High-quality paired reads were merged with COPE v1.2.5, and unique nucleotide sequences were defined as clonotypes. Clonotypes were aligned to IMGT TRBV, TRBD and TRBJ reference segments using MiTCR v1.1. The analysis included only V-J combinations with a frequency above 0.0001, which together covered over 98% of the repertoires. A TCS score was defined as the ratio of F50 (clonal expansion) to E x V (chaos), with BLOSUM62-based TCRdist applied between CDR3 peptides within each V-J. Welch's t-statistics and random forest reduced 514 V-J features to 10 to 15, which were used in a naive Bayes classifier (R e1071). Sample size was not statistically predetermined, and blinding of investigators to group allocation was not performed. The paper describes TCR Vbeta CDR3 sequencing of about 140 peripheral blood samples, made up of 43 ophthalmopathy patients, 70 to 75 hyperthyroidism patients and some 17 progressor patients.

This clonotype was sampled from a woman under 40 with Graves disease. Donor details come from another sample of the same person, matched by shared clones. Sequenced material: peripheral blood mononuclear cells (PBMCs), taken at new diagnosis, from a patient treated with antithyroid drugs. Recombination joined TRBV11-2 with TRBJ2-1, with the D gene not clear enough to name. The nucleotide sequence is given as TGTGCCAGCAGCCACAGCAACTCCTACAATGAGCAGTTCTTC. Its protein product is CASSHSNSYNEQFF. Reference TRBV11-2 and TRBJ2-1 proteins supply the regions before and after the CDR3; the full variable domain is: EAGVAQSPRYKIIEKRQSVAFWCNPISGHATLYWYQQILGQGPKLLIQFQNNGVVDDSQLPKDRFSAERLKGVDSTLKIQPAKLEDSAVYLCASSHSNSYNEQFFGPGTRLTVL.